The next 24 T cell receptor beta chains were all read from a single sample in a study of blood T cells in healthy people across ages (dated by TCRdb to 2013 to 2016). Libraries came from 5' RACE. Instrument used: Illumina HiSeq 2500. A second PCR of about 7 to 12 cycles was run with a J-beta primer mix and a sample-barcoded 5' primer. TCRdb passed the public sequencing reads through fastp at Q25 and MiXCR, retaining productive beta sequences. Identical CDR3 proteins give one entry, which carries the most common genes and DNA. This sample gives fewer than 1.5 million distinct CDR3 sequences in total; 40% to 50% of them show up just once. Jointly, the top ten make up 7% to 9% of the sample. The material sequenced was blood. The receptor set was obtained from a woman younger than 35 in good health.

The V gene is TRBV5-8, the J gene TRBJ2-2; D tentatively fits TRBD1 or TRBD2 (5 bases each). The CDR3 runs to 17 residues. Trimming left V 3 bases short and J 0 bases short, with 15 bases between. CDR1 and CDR2 (germline): SGHTS, YDEGEE. DNA for the CDR3: TGTGCCAGCAGCTCCGGGACCTCCCCCGCGAACACCGGGGAGCTGTTTTTT. The encoded protein is CASSSGTSPANTGELFF. The full variable domain, in which reference TRBV5-8 and TRBJ2-2 provide the parts outside the CDR3, is EAGVTQSPTHLIKTRGQQATLRCSPISGHTSVYWYQQALGLGLQFLLWYDEGEERNRGNFPPRFSGRQFPNYSSELNVNALELEDSALYLCASSSGTSPANTGELFFGEGSRLTVL.

The V call is TRBV11-2, the J call TRBJ1-2, with 9 bases identical to TRBD1. V trimming: 6 bases; J trimming: 10 bases; junction bases outside the gene matches: 18. CDR3 length equals 16 residues. The germline V gene has CDR1 SGHAT and CDR2 FQNNGV. CDR3: CASSLRSKDRGVVYTF. CDR3 coding DNA: TGTGCCAGCAGTCTTAGGAGTAAGGACAGGGGAGTAGTCTACACCTTC.

The V gene is TRBV28, the J gene TRBJ2-7, with D tentatively TRBD1 (5 bases). Trimming took off 3 bases at V and 0 bases at J, with 18 bases between the two ends. This CDR3 comprises 17 residues. Germline V lookup: CDR1 MDHEN, CDR2 SYDVKM. CDR3 sequence reads: CASSFRWGRPSSYEQYF. CDR3 coding DNA: TGTGCCAGCAGTTTCCGCTGGGGCAGACCTAGCTCCTACGAGCAGTACTTC.

This clonotype has just a few counts. The genes are TRBV20-1 and TRBJ2-1, with TRBD2 matching 9 bases. The CDR3 is 15 amino acids. Unmatched junction bases numbered 8, after V lost 1 base and J lost 7 bases. CDR1 DFQATT and CDR2 SNEGSKA come from the germline V gene (reference sequence). DNA of the CDR3: TGCAGTGCTAGAGGGGGAGCGGGAGGAATGAATGAGCAGTTCTTC. This codes for CSARGGAGGMNEQFF.

The V gene is TRBV7-9, the J gene TRBJ1-4; 10 positions agree with TRBD1. This CDR3 spans 17 amino acids. From germline, CDR1 is SEHNR and CDR2 FQNEAQ (reference sequence). Losses at the gene ends were 5 bases for V and 0 bases for J; bases not matched to a gene: 6. CDR3 bases: TGTGCCAGCAGCCCTGGGACAGGGGACGCAACTAATGAAAAACTGTTTTTT. Its protein is CASSPGTGDATNEKLFF.

This rearrangement joins TRBV20-1 to TRBJ1-5; tentative D call: TRBD1 (6 bases). CDR3 length: 13 residues. The V end was cut by 0 bases, the J end by 8 bases, with 11 bases between. The germline V gene encodes CDR1 DFQATT and CDR2 SNEGSKA (reference sequence). This CDR3 reads CSAREGGAEPQHF. DNA for the CDR3: TGCAGTGCTAGAGAAGGGGGTGCTGAGCCCCAGCATTTT.

This clonotype was detected a few times. The junction departs from the called germline gene at one end, perhaps through a read error. The rearrangement uses TRBV18 and TRBJ2-3; D is uncertain. The CDR3 is made up of 14 amino acids. Per germline, CDR1 KGHSH and CDR2 LQKENI. The CDR3 reads CASSPVGTADTQYF. The CDR3 DNA reads as TGTGCCAGTTCACCAGTAGGCACCGCAGATACGCAGTATTTT.

The table lists this clonotype with many counts. The chain is built from TRBV5-1 and TRBJ2-7, with 9 bases lining up with TRBD2. Germline loops: CDR1 SGHRS, CDR2 YFSETQ. With V trimmed by 5 bases and J by 1 base, 7 bases remained unmatched. This CDR3 region has 15 residues. The CDR3 region has the DNA TGCGCCAGCAGTCTTGCGGGAGGGCCTTCCTACGAGCAGTACTTC. Translation gives CASSLAGGPSYEQYF. The full variable domain, rest sourced from reference TRBV5-1 and TRBJ2-7, is KAGVTQTPRYLIKTRGQQVTLSCSPISGHRSVSWYQQTPGQGLQFLFEYFSETQRNKGNFPGRFSGRQFSNSRSEMNVSTLELGDSALYLCASSLAGGPSYEQYFGPGTRLTVT.

In its sample, this clonotype was seen many times. This sequence joins TRBV4-2 and TRBJ2-3; D might be TRBD2 (6 bases). The CDR3 sequence is 14 residues long. Germline CDR1 LGHNA, CDR2 YNFKEQ. The V gene lost 0 bases and the J gene lost 5 bases, with 9 bases spanning the gap. The CDR3 loop is CASSQERELDTQYF. DNA for the CDR3: TGTGCCAGCAGCCAAGAACGGGAGCTAGATACGCAGTATTTT.

Regarding this clonotype: At one end, the junction sequence differs from germline, possibly due to a read error. The V gene is TRBV12-3 or TRBV12-4, the J gene TRBJ1-1; possible D gene TRBD1, 6 bases. The CDR3 has 13 residues. CDR3 protein: CASSLTGTPEVFF. For the CDR3, the DNA is TGTGCCAGCAGCCTAACAGGGACCCCTGAAGTTTTCTTT.

This clonotype was counted only a few times. The chain is built from TRBV7-8 and TRBJ2-1; 9 bases map to TRBD2. Germline CDR1 reads SGHVS; CDR2 reads FQNEAQ. The CDR3 consists of 19 residues. V was pared by 5 bases and J by 1 base, with 15 bases of the junction left unmatched. CDR3 DNA: TGTGCCAGCAGCCCGGGGACTAGCTCAAAACAAATATCCTACAATGAGCAGTTCTTC. This sequence encodes CASSPGTSSKQISYNEQFF.

This sequence joins TRBV7-8 and TRBJ2-7; 9 nucleotides agree with TRBD1. The CDR3 totals 15 residues. Germline CDR1 and CDR2: SGHVS and FQNEAQ. V was pared by 5 bases and J by 2 bases, with 7 bases of the junction left unmatched. In nucleotides, the CDR3 is TGTGCCAGCAGCCCCGGGACAGGGTGGACCTACGAGCAGTACTTC. This gives the protein CASSPGTGWTYEQYF. The variable domain in full, completed from reference TRBV7-8 and TRBJ2-7, reads GAGVSQSPRYKVAKRGQDVALRCDPISGHVSLFWYQQALGQGPEFLTYFQNEAQLDKSGLPSDRFFAERPEGSVSTLKIQRTQQEDSAVYLCASSPGTGWTYEQYFGPGTRLTVT.

This clonotype occurred a few times. This chain joins TRBV13 and TRBJ2-7; 13 bases map to TRBD2. The CDR3 loop spans 16 amino acids. The germline V gene has CDR1 PRHDT and CDR2 FYEKMQ (reference sequence). With 5 bases clipped from V and 6 bases from J, the junction kept 10 bases outside the gene matches. The CDR3 region is CASSLPAGTSGVEQYF. CDR3 in DNA: TGTGCCAGCAGCCTACCTGCAGGGACTAGCGGGGTCGAGCAGTACTTC.

The chain's CDR3 is CASSLERGRGQETQYF. For the CDR3, the DNA is TGTGCCAGCAGCTTAGAAAGGGGAAGGGGTCAAGAGACCCAGTACTTC. The rearrangement uses TRBV7-7 and TRBJ2-5, with a weak D call TRBD1 (5 bases). The germline V gene encodes CDR1 SSHAT and CDR2 FNYEAQ (reference sequence). Trimming removed 1 base at V and 2 bases at J, with 14 bases between. CDR3 size: 16 residues.

In its sample, this clonotype was seen a few times. V is TRBV28 and J is TRBJ1-2, with 10 bases aligning to TRBD1. Germline values: CDR1 MDHEN, CDR2 SYDVKM. Trimming cost V 4 bases and J 5 bases; bases outside gene matches: 10. CDR3 length: 16 amino acids. The CDR3 region has the DNA TGTGCCAGCAGTTCCGGGACAGGGGCTAACATTTATGGCTACACCTTC. It is translated as CASSSGTGANIYGYTF.

This chain connects TRBV6-4 to TRBJ1-2; no reliable D call. V was cut by 4 bases and J by 4 bases, with 13 bases left in between. This CDR3 spans 14 amino acids. Germline lookup yields CDR1 MRHNA and CDR2 SNTAGT. DNA of the CDR3: TGTGCCAGCAGTGCCGGGATAGGTGCCTATGGCTACACCTTC. Protein sequence: CASSAGIGAYGYTF.

This clonotype was seen only a few times. V and J are TRBV18 and TRBJ2-1; 7 bases map to TRBD1. V dropped 6 bases and J dropped 3; count of bases not matched to a gene: 8. CDR3 size: 15 residues. CDR1 and CDR2 from the germline V gene are KGHSH and LQKENI. The CDR3 sequence: CASSLGTEIYNEQFF. Here the CDR3 DNA reads TGTGCCAGCTCGCTCGGGACAGAGATCTACAATGAGCAGTTCTTC.

The V and J genes are TRBV28 and TRBJ1-5, with 9 positions matching TRBD1. The CDR3 extends over 16 amino acids. Germline lookup yields CDR1 MDHEN and CDR2 SYDVKM. Germline trimming cut 4 bases from V and 4 bases from J; bases unmatched to any gene: 8. The CDR3 sequence is CASSSRTGGANQPQHF. Written as DNA, the CDR3 is TGTGCCAGCAGTTCGCGTACAGGGGGCGCGAATCAGCCCCAGCATTTT.

This rearrangement joins TRBV7-7 to TRBJ2-7; D not resolved. This CDR3 region has 13 residues. Between the trimmed V and J ends, which lost 5 bases and 3 bases, there was a span of 11 bases. The germline gives CDR1 SSHAT, CDR2 FNYEAQ (reference sequence). Here the CDR3 DNA reads TGTGCCAGCAGCCCCTACATAGACTACGAGCAGTACTTC. Amino acids: CASSPYIDYEQYF.

This clonotype was picked up a small number of times. The V gene is TRBV20-1, the J gene TRBJ2-3; 7 bases fit TRBD1. In germline, CDR1 is DFQATT, CDR2 SNEGSKA (reference sequence). The CDR3 sequence is 13 residues long. The junction had 7 bases not matched to a gene; V was cut back by 3 bases and J by 7 bases. CDR3 sequence: CSARWDRENTQYF. For the CDR3, the DNA is TGCAGTGCTAGGTGGGACAGAGAGAATACGCAGTATTTT.

The V and J genes are TRBV4-1 and TRBJ1-2; 8 nucleotides align to TRBD1. The V gene's germline CDR1 is MGHRA and CDR2 YSYEKL. V was clipped by 3 bases and J by 4 bases; unmatched bases: 7. The CDR3 has 15 amino acids. Here the CDR3 DNA reads TGCGCCAGCAGCCACCCAGACAGGGGCGTCTATGGCTACACCTTC. Translation: CASSHPDRGVYGYTF.

This clonotype was observed a few times. The genes are TRBV6-2 or TRBV6-3 and TRBJ2-1; unclear D gene. There are 13 residues in the CDR3. V lost 2 bases and J lost 3, with 5 bases in between. Per the germline V gene, CDR1 is MNHEY and CDR2 is SVGEGT. The CDR3 protein is CASSYMNYNEQFF. CDR3 nucleotide sequence: TGTGCCAGCAGTTACATGAACTACAATGAGCAGTTCTTC.

V usage is TRBV12-3 or TRBV12-4 and J usage is TRBJ2-1; perhaps D is TRBD1 or TRBD2 (5 bases each). This CDR3 comprises 13 residues. With 11 bases removed from V and 0 bases from J, the gap between germline ends came to 11 bases. CDR3 amino acids: CARTGTSYNEQFF. For the CDR3, the DNA is TGTGCCCGCACGGGGACCTCCTACAATGAGCAGTTCTTC.

The chain couples TRBV20-1 to TRBJ2-1; 9 nucleotides line up with TRBD2. The CDR3 extends over 15 amino acids. J was trimmed by 3 bases and V by 5 bases; bases with no gene match: 8. The germline V gene has CDR1 DFQATT and CDR2 SNEGSKA (reference sequence). The CDR3 reads CSALPGLARYNEQFF. The CDR3 coding sequence is TGCAGTGCTCTCCCGGGACTAGCTCGCTACAATGAGCAGTTCTTC.